A selection of T cell receptor beta chains follows, all from one sample in a study of T cell responses to AZD1222 COVID-19 vaccine. The method was immunoSEQ multiplex PCR; TCRdb's version includes in-frame clones alone and lacks a portion of them. The repertoire has about 48,000 clones, 86% of them found once; the top ten carry 5.5% to 8%. Here the sequenced sample was peripheral blood, taken 28 days after the second AZD1222 dose. The origin of the receptors is an adult who received the AZD1222 COVID-19 vaccine. CDR3s include the opening cysteine and the closing phenylalanine or tryptophan. Each record gives: J gene, D gene, clone size, V gene, CDR3 protein, CDR3 DNA. A D gene is named only where the DNA matches it firmly. Size is stated for part of the rows, as once, few or many counts, or as a class when the clone is expanded.

TRBJ2-6,TRBD2,NA,TRBV2,CASSETSGSGSGANVLTF,TGTGCCAGCAGTGAGACTAGCGGGAGTGGCTCTGGGGCCAACGTCCTGACTTTC
TRBJ1-5,NA,NA,TRBV6-6,CASSYSPRPQHF,TGTGCCAGCAGTTACTCTCCCCGGCCCCAGCATTTT
TRBJ1-4,NA,NA,TRBV4-2,CASSQDGAGHEKLFF,TGTGCCAGCAGCCAAGATGGAGCAGGGCATGAAAAACTGTTTTTT
TRBJ2-5,TRBD2,NA,TRBV5-1,CASSLLTSGSQETQYF,TGCGCCAGCAGCTTGCTGACTAGCGGGTCCCAAGAGACCCAGTACTTC
TRBJ1-1,NA,NA,TRBV4-2,CASSQEAGAGEAFF,TGTGCCAGCAGCCAAGAGGCGGGCGCGGGTGAAGCTTTCTTT
TRBJ2-3,TRBD1,NA,TRBV7-2,CASSRDRDTDTQYF,TGTGCCAGCAGCCGGGACAGAGACACAGATACGCAGTATTTT
TRBJ2-3,NA,NA,TRBV28,CASSREPDTQYF,TGTGCCAGCAGTCGAGAGCCAGATACGCAGTATTTT
TRBJ2-3,NA,once,TRBV5-1,CASSSLGGTDTQYF,TGCGCCAGCAGCTCTCTAGGGGGGACAGATACGCAGTATTTT
TRBJ2-5,TRBD1,NA,TRBV11-2,CASSLNRGPTETQYF,TGTGCCAGCAGCTTAAACAGGGGGCCCACAGAGACCCAGTACTTC
TRBJ2-2,NA,NA,TRBV30,CAWSVTASTGELFF,TGTGCCTGGAGCGTGACAGCGAGCACCGGGGAGCTGTTTTTT
TRBJ1-5,NA,NA,TRBV7-9,CASSRVGPQHF,TGTGCCAGCTCACGGGTCGGGCCCCAGCATTTT
TRBJ1-5,NA,NA,TRBV6-5,CASSLKGNQPQHF,TGTGCCAGCAGTCTTAAGGGGAATCAGCCCCAGCATTTT
TRBJ2-2,NA,NA,TRBV12-2,CASRLGGPEEGRELFF,TGTGCAAGTCGCTTAGGTGGGCCCGAGGAAGGCAGGGAGCTGTTTTTT
TRBJ2-1,NA,NA,TRBV19,CASTPGGLYNEQFF,TGTGCCAGCACACCCGGGGGCCTCTACAATGAGCAGTTCTTC
TRBJ1-1,NA,NA,TRBV18,CASSPTRGLNTEAFF,TGTGCCAGCTCACCAACCCGGGGGTTAAACACTGAAGCTTTCTTT
TRBJ2-1,TRBD2,NA,TRBV29-1,CSVGLAGSSYNEQFF,TGCAGCGTTGGACTAGCGGGGAGCTCCTACAATGAGCAGTTCTTC
TRBJ1-5,NA,NA,TRBV5-8,CASRLRTGPSNQPQHF,TGTGCCAGCAGATTACGCACCGGACCTAGCAATCAGCCCCAGCATTTT
TRBJ2-7,NA,few,TRBV24-1,CATSDPGTSSYEQYF,TGTGCCACCAGTGATCCCGGGACTTCCTCCTACGAGCAGTACTTC
TRBJ1-2,TRBD1,NA,TRBV19,CASSIGDRDVYGYTF,TGTGCCAGTAGTATAGGGGACAGGGACGTCTATGGCTACACCTTC
TRBJ1-3,NA,NA,TRBV30,CAWSVGMAGAVTGNTIYF,TGTGCCTGGAGTGTGGGAATGGCAGGGGCGGTAACTGGAAACACCATATATTTT
TRBJ2-7,NA,NA,TRBV28,CASSLSPEVLGASYEQYF,TGTGCCAGCAGTTTATCACCCGAAGTGCTAGGCGCCTCCTACGAGCAGTACTTC